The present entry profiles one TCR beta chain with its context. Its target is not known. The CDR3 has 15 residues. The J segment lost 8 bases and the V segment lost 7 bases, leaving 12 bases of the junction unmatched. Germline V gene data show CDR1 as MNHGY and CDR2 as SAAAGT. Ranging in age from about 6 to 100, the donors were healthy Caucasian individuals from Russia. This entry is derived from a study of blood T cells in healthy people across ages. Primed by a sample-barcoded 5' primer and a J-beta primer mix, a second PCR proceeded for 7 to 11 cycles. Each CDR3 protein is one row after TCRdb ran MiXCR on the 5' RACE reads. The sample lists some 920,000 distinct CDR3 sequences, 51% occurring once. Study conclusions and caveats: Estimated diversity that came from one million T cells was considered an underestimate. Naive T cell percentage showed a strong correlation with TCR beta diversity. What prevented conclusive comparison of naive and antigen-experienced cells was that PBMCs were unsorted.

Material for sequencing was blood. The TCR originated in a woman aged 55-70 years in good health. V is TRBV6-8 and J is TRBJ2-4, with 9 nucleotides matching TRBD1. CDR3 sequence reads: CASIHVPQGADIQYF. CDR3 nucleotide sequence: TGTGCCAGCATTCACGTCCCACAGGGGGCTGACATTCAGTACTTC.